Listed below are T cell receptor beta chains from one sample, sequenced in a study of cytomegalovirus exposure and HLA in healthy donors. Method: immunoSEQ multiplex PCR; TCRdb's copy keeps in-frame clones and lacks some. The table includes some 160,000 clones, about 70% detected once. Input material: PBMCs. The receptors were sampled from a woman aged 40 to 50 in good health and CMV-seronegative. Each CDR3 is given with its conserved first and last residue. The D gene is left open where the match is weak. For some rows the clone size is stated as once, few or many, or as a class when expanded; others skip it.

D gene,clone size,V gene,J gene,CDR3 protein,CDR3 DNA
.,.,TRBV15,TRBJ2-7,CATSRVQGYEQYF,TGCGCCACCAGCAGAGTCCAGGGGTACGAGCAGTACTTC
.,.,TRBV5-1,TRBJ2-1,CASGTPSYNEQFF,TGCGCCAGCGGGACACCCTCCTACAATGAGCAGTTCTTC
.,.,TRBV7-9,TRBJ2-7,CASSGGTYEQYF,TGTGCCAGCAGCGGCGGGACCTACGAGCAGTACTTC
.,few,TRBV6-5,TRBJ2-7,CASSYSSILSNHEQYF,TGTGCCAGCAGTTACTCGTCAATATTGTCTAACCACGAGCAGTACTTC
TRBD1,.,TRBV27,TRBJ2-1,CASSLSGDSLYNEQFF,TGTGCCAGCAGCCTCTCCGGGGACAGCCTCTACAATGAGCAGTTCTTC
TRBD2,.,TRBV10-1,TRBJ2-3,CASSDIAGARTDTQYF,TGCGCCAGCAGCGATATAGCGGGAGCCCGCACAGATACGCAGTATTTT
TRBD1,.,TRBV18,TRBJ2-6,CASSPRGQGTGANVLTF,TGTGCCAGCTCACCACGGGGACAGGGGACTGGGGCCAACGTCCTGACTTTC
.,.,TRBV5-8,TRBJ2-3,CASSPMGGVTDTQYF,TGTGCCAGCAGCCCTATGGGGGGTGTCACAGATACGCAGTATTTT
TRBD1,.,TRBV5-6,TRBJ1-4,CASSFQGGRGYEKLFF,TGTGCCAGCAGCTTCCAAGGGGGCAGGGGATATGAAAAACTGTTTTTT
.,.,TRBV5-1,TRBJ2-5,CASSFMSGNQETQYF,TGCGCCAGCAGCTTCATGTCAGGGAACCAAGAGACCCAGTACTTC
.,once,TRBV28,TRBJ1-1,CASSPFEAQAFF,TGTGCCAGCAGCCCTTTTGAGGCTCAAGCTTTCTTT
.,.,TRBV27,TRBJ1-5,CASSLAGNDQPQHF,TGTGCCAGCAGTTTAGCAGGGAATGATCAGCCCCAGCATTTT
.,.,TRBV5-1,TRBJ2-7,CASSLSTAYEQYF,TGCGCCAGCAGCCTTTCGACAGCCTACGAGCAGTACTTC
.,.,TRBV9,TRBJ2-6,CASSLRGSGANVLTF,TGTGCCAGCAGCCTCCGGGGCTCTGGGGCCAACGTCCTGACTTTC
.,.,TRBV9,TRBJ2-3,CASSVGILGTSSTDTQYF,TGTGCCAGCAGCGTAGGGATACTCGGGACTTCTAGCACAGATACGCAGTATTTT
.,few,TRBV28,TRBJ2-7,CASSQTANEQYF,TGTGCCAGCAGCCAGACAGCTAACGAGCAGTACTTC
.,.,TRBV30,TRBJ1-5,CAWSVVRNSNQPQHF,TGTGCCTGGAGTGTAGTCAGGAATAGCAATCAGCCCCAGCATTTT
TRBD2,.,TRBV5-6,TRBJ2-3,CASRRSGGAIDTQYF,TGTGCCAGCAGACGAAGCGGGGGGGCCATAGATACGCAGTATTTT
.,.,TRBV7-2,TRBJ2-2,CASSSMNTGELFF,TGTGCCAGCAGCTCCATGAACACCGGGGAGCTGTTTTTT
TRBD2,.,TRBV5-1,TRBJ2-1,CASSTGLAGEINEQFF,TGCGCCAGCAGCACCGGACTAGCGGGGGAGATCAATGAGCAGTTCTTC
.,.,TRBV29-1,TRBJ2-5,CSVEDPWRGKTQYF,TGCAGCGTTGAAGATCCTTGGCGGGGTAAGACCCAGTACTTC
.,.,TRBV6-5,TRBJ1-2,CASSYSGRERGYTF,TGTGCCAGCAGTTACTCCGGGAGGGAACGTGGCTACACCTTC
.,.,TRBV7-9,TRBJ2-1,CASSDTNGSEQFF,TGTGCCAGCAGCGATACCAACGGTAGTGAGCAGTTCTTC
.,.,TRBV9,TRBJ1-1,CASTRGGLPTEAFF,TGTGCCAGCACGCGAGGAGGACTGCCCACTGAAGCTTTCTTT
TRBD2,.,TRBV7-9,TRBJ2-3,CASSLRLAGDTQYF,TGTGCCAGCAGCTTGAGGCTAGCGGGGGATACGCAGTATTTT
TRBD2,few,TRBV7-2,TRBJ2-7,CASSLAGPSGFPYEQYF,TGTGCCAGCAGCTTAGCAGGCCCTAGCGGCTTCCCCTACGAGCAGTACTTC
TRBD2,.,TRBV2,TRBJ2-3,CAAEGRADTQYF,TGTGCGGCAGAGGGGAGGGCAGATACGCAGTATTTT
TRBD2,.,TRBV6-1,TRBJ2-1,CASSEWTSGRRGEQFF,TGTGCCAGCAGTGAATGGACTAGCGGGAGACGTGGTGAGCAGTTCTTC
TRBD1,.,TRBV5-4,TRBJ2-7,CASSKTGTGGEQYF,TGTGCCAGCAGCAAAACCGGGACAGGGGGCGAGCAGTACTTC
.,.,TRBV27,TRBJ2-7,CASSSRDIKYYSYEQYF,TGTGCCAGCAGTTCCCGGGACATAAAATACTACTCCTACGAGCAGTACTTC
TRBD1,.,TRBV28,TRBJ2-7,CASSSGQRSYEQYF,TGTGCCAGCAGCTCGGGACAGAGGTCTTACGAGCAGTACTTC
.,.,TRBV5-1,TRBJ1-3,CASSFNVDSGNTIYF,TGCGCCAGCAGCTTCAACGTAGACTCTGGAAACACCATATATTTT
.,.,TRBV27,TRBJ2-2,CASSPAGTYNTGELFF,TGTGCCAGCAGTCCTGCCGGGACATATAACACCGGGGAGCTGTTTTTT
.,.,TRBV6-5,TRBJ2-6,CASWTRWSGANVLTF,TGTGCCAGCTGGACTCGGTGGTCTGGGGCCAACGTCCTGACTTTC
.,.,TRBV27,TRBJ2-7,CASSVTGGTYEQYF,TGTGCCAGCAGTGTAACAGGTGGAACCTACGAGCAGTACTTC
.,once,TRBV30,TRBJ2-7,CAWSVGFDSYEQYF,TGTGCCTGGAGTGTCGGGTTTGACTCCTACGAGCAGTACTTC
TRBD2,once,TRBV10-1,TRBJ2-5,CASRAPGLAGEETQYF,TGCGCCAGCAGGGCGCCGGGACTAGCGGGAGAAGAGACCCAGTACTTC
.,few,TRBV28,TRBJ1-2,CASSLSTGSVYGYTF,TGTGCCAGCAGTTTATCTACAGGGTCGGTCTATGGCTACACCTTC
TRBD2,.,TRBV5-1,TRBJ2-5,CASRPLSGRGETQYF,TGCGCCAGCAGGCCCCTTAGCGGGAGAGGTGAGACCCAGTACTTC
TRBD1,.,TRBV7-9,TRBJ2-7,CASSLSGQGAYEQYF,TGTGCCAGCAGCTTATCCGGACAGGGGGCGTACGAGCAGTACTTC
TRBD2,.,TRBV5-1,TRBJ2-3,CASSGGLVGGDTQYF,TGCGCCAGCAGCGGAGGACTAGTGGGGGGAGATACGCAGTATTTT
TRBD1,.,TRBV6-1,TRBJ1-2,CASSEGRDSFYGYTF,TGTGCCAGCAGTGAAGGAAGGGACAGTTTCTATGGCTACACCTTC
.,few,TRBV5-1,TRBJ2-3,CASSLATSTDTQYF,TGCGCCAGCAGCTTGGCCACAAGCACAGATACGCAGTATTTT
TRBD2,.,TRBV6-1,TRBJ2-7,CASSEVFGGDYSYEQYF,TGTGCCAGCAGTGAAGTCTTCGGGGGGGATTACTCCTACGAGCAGTACTTC
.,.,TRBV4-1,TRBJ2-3,CASSQRDTHTQYF,TGCGCCAGCAGCCAAAGGGACACCCATACGCAGTATTTT
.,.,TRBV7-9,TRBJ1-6,CASSSIISSYNSPLHF,TGTGCCAGCAGCTCGATAATCAGCTCCTATAATTCACCCCTCCACTTT
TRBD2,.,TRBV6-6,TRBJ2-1,CASSYGGGSYNEQFF,TGTGCCAGCAGTTACGGCGGGGGATCCTACAATGAGCAGTTCTTC
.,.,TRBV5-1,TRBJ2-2,CASSTYGGTGELFF,TGCGCCAGCAGCACCTACGGGGGCACCGGGGAGCTGTTTTTT
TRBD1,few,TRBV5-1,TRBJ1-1,CASSLQGTNTEAFF,TGCGCCAGCAGCTTACAGGGGACGAACACTGAAGCTTTCTTT
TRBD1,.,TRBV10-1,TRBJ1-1,CASSNYRGRDTEAFF,TGCGCCAGCAGTAACTACAGGGGTAGGGACACTGAAGCTTTCTTT
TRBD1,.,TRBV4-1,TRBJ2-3,CASSQGDRGQLSTDTQYF,TGCGCCAGCAGCCAAGGAGACAGGGGGCAGCTGAGCACAGATACGCAGTATTTT
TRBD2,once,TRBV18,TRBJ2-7,CASSPVAGVGEQYF,TGTGCCAGCTCACCGGTTGCGGGAGTGGGTGAGCAGTACTTC
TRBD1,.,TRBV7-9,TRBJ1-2,CASSLEGTGQKGYTF,TGTGCCAGCAGCCTAGAAGGGACAGGGCAAAAAGGCTACACCTTC